A single sample is the source of the 15 T cell receptor beta chains below, sequenced in a study of T-cell reconstitution after alpha-beta-depleted transplantation in children. Unique molecular identifiers were incorporated during preparation of the TCRbeta library. Each CDR3 protein gets one entry after TCRdb re-called the PCR reads with MiXCR. The table has some 180,000 distinct CDR3 sequences, 5.5% to 7% seen once. The material sequenced was PBMCs, taken before TCRalphabeta/CD19-depleted stem cell transplant. The origin of the receptors is a boy aged 2-9 years with acute lymphoblastic leukemia, due to receive a stem cell transplant.

There are many counts of this clonotype. V is TRBV11-2 and J is TRBJ2-2; D might be TRBD2 (6 bases). V was pared by 4 bases and J by 1 base, with 10 bases between. The CDR3 has 15 amino acids. Per the germline V gene, CDR1 is SGHAT and CDR2 is FQNNGV. CDR3 sequence (DNA): TGTGCCAGCAGCTGGCGGGACGAGAACACCGGGGAGCTGTTTTTT. It encodes CASSWRDENTGELFF.

V is TRBV12-3 or TRBV12-4 and J is TRBJ1-3, with 8 positions matching TRBD1. V dropped 5 bases and J dropped 5; count of bases not matched to a gene: 14. The CDR3 is 17 amino acids. This CDR3 reads CASSPPYRQGNRNTIYF. The CDR3 nucleotides are TGTGCCAGCAGTCCACCCTATCGACAGGGGAATAGAAACACCATATATTTT.

This clonotype was found many times. The chain combines TRBV25-1 with TRBJ2-7; D is possibly TRBD2 (6 bases). CDR1 MGHDK and CDR2 SYGVNS come from the germline V gene. CDR3 size: 15 residues. Trimming took 1 base from V and 3 from J, leaving 13 bases between them. The CDR3 DNA is TGTGCCAGCAGTGAATTTCGCGGGATGGTCTACGAGCAGTACTTC. As protein: CASSEFRGMVYEQYF.

The J gene is TRBJ2-7, the V gene TRBV6-2 or TRBV6-3; D unclear. CDR3 length: 16 amino acids. Trimming took off 6 bases at V and 7 bases at J, with 25 bases between the two ends. Per the germline V gene, CDR1 is MNHEY and CDR2 is SVGEGT. The CDR3 loop is CASRAPLMGSSLEQYF. In nucleotides, the CDR3 is TGTGCCAGCAGGGCCCCGTTGATGGGATCATCCTTGGAGCAGTACTTC.

The chain employs TRBV7-9 and TRBJ2-3; possibly TRBD2 for D (7 bases). Germline V gene data show CDR1 as SEHNR and CDR2 as FQNEAQ (reference sequence). The CDR3 has 16 amino acids. Trimming took 2 bases from V and 2 from J, leaving 14 bases between them. The chain's CDR3 is CASSLIAGAPTDTQYF. The CDR3 region has the DNA TGTGCCAGCAGCTTAATTGCGGGGGCACCCACAGATACGCAGTATTTT. The whole variable domain, filled in from reference TRBV7-9 and TRBJ2-3, reads DTGVSQNPRHKITKRGQNVTFRCDPISEHNRLYWYRQTLGQGPEFLTYFQNEAQLEKSRLLSDRFSAERPKGSFSTLEIQRTEQGDSAMYLCASSLIAGAPTDTQYFGPGTRLTVL.

This clonotype came up a few times. This chain joins TRBV6-6 and TRBJ2-5, with TRBD1 identical over 7 bases. The CDR3 contains 13 residues. J was trimmed by 5 bases and V by 8 bases; bases with no gene match: 8. In germline, CDR1 is MNHNY, CDR2 SVGAGI (reference sequence). This CDR3 is CASGDGQAETQYF. CDR3 nucleotide sequence: TGTGCCAGCGGAGACGGACAGGCCGAGACCCAGTACTTC.

The sample holds a few counts of this clonotype. J is TRBJ2-7 and V is TRBV5-1, with D hard to call. Germline CDR1 reads SGHRS; CDR2 reads YFSETQ. The ends were cut back, 1 base at V and 3 bases at J, with 11 bases in the middle. This CDR3 has 14 amino acids. CDR3 amino acids: CASSLSRTGYEQYF. CDR3 sequence (DNA): TGCGCCAGCAGCTTGAGTCGCACTGGCTACGAGCAGTACTTC.

This clonotype was found many times. The chain couples TRBV5-1 to TRBJ2-3; D could derive from TRBD1 or TRBD2 (5 bases each). The CDR3 has 15 residues. CDR1 and CDR2 from the germline V gene are SGHRS and YFSETQ. Between the trimmed V and J ends, which lost 2 bases and 2 bases, there was a span of 12 bases. CDR3 in DNA: TGCGCCAGCAGCTTTGGAGGCAGGGTCACAGATACGCAGTATTTT. Translated, it gives CASSFGGRVTDTQYF.

This clonotype was counted a single time. The chain has TRBV11-2 and TRBJ2-3, with D tentatively TRBD1 (5 bases). CDR1 is SGHAT and CDR2 is FQNNGV in the germline V gene. Deletions cut 8 bases from V and 6 bases from J, with 21 bases between. The CDR3 totals 15 residues. CDR3 region: CASRQGALLLDTQYF. For the CDR3, the DNA is TGTGCCAGCCGGCAGGGCGCCCTCCTTTTGGATACGCAGTATTTT.

This clonotype has a count of ten or more. V is TRBV10-2 and J is TRBJ2-3; the match to TRBD2 covers 10 bases. The V and J ends lost 8 bases and 0 bases, in that order; junction bases with no gene match: 8. CDR1 is WSHSY and CDR2 is SAAADI in the germline V gene. This CDR3 contains 16 residues. The CDR3 sequence: CASVIAGGSSTDTQYF. The CDR3 nucleotides read TGCGCCAGCGTAATAGCGGGGGGATCTAGCACAGATACGCAGTATTTT.

This clonotype appeared many times. The CDR3 sequence is CASRERLSTDTQYF. The CDR3 coding sequence is TGTGCCAGCCGCGAGCGGTTATCCACAGATACGCAGTATTTT. This chain connects TRBV11-2 to TRBJ2-3; tentative D call: TRBD2 (5 bases). V gave up 8 bases and J gave up 2 bases, with 14 bases separating them. Looked up from germline, CDR1 is SGHAT and CDR2 is FQNNGV. This CDR3 contains 14 residues.

This clonotype was counted only a few times. The chain links TRBV5-1 to TRBJ1-1; D gene unclear. In germline, CDR1 is SGHRS, CDR2 YFSETQ. The CDR3 contains 12 residues. Trimming removed 2 bases from V and 7 bases from J, with 9 bases in between. Here the CDR3 reads CASSFASGEAFF. Here the CDR3 DNA reads TGCGCCAGCAGCTTCGCCAGCGGTGAAGCTTTCTTT.

This clonotype was found many times. The genes are TRBV12-3 or TRBV12-4 and TRBJ2-3; TRBD2 aligns across 8 bases. This CDR3 comprises 18 residues. The V segment lost 2 bases and the J segment 4 bases; nucleotides outside the gene matches: 14. The CDR3 is CASSLRTGGRGAPDTQYF. CDR3 bases: TGTGCCAGCAGTTTACGAACCGGTGGGCGGGGGGCCCCAGATACGCAGTATTTT.

This clonotype appeared many times. The chain recombines TRBV6-5 with TRBJ2-7; D assignment may be TRBD1 or TRBD2 (5 bases each). CDR3 length: 16 amino acids. Germline V gene lookup returns CDR1 MNHEY and CDR2 SVGAGI. Trimming left V 2 bases short and J 2 bases short, with 16 bases between. The DNA of the CDR3 is TGTGCCAGCAGTTACGCCCCGGGACGACACACCTACGAGCAGTACTTC. Amino acids: CASSYAPGRHTYEQYF.

This clonotype was picked up many times. This sequence joins TRBV29-1 and TRBJ2-5; D is unclear. V dropped 5 bases and J dropped 1 base, with 8 bases sitting between them. CDR1 and CDR2 from the germline V gene are SQVTM and ANQGSEA. The CDR3 totals 12 residues. The CDR3 DNA follows: TGCAGCGTTTCCGAGGCCCAAGAGACCCAGTACTTC. It specifies CSVSEAQETQYF.